The 29 T cell receptor beta chains below come from one sample, sequenced in a study of T cell responses to AZD1222 COVID-19 vaccine. Repertoires were generated with immunoSEQ multiplex PCR, while TCRdb's copy carries only in-frame clones and drops some. The sample lists under 200,000 clones, around 89% occurring once. The sequencing used peripheral blood, collected 28 days after the second AZD1222 dose. These receptors originate from an adult who received the AZD1222 COVID-19 vaccine.

This clone has more than one count but fewer than ten. This chain connects TRBV5-4 to TRBJ2-6, with unresolved D. CDR3 length equals 15 residues. V was cut by 3 bases and J by 1 base, with 8 bases left in between. The germline gives CDR1 SGHNT, CDR2 YYREEE (reference sequence). The CDR3 DNA is TGTGCCAGCAGCTCGCTCGCGTCTGGGGCCAACGTCCTGACTTTC. It yields the protein CASSSLASGANVLTF. Full variable domain (missing parts from reference TRBV5-4 and TRBJ2-6): ETGVTQSPTHLIKTRGQQVTLRCSSQSGHNTVSWYQQALGQGPQFIFQYYREEENGRGNFPPRFSGLQFPNYSSELNVNALELDDSALYLCASSSLASGANVLTFGAGSRLTVL.

This clone appeared once. The genes are TRBV18 and TRBJ2-7, with 14 positions matching TRBD2. The ends lost 3 bases at V and 5 bases at J; junction bases unmatched: 12. Germline assignment: CDR1 KGHSH and CDR2 LQKENI. The CDR3 totals 18 residues. The CDR3 loop reads CASSPLGLAGVALDEQYF. The CDR3 DNA follows: TGTGCCAGCTCACCGTTGGGACTAGCGGGAGTTGCGCTAGACGAGCAGTACTTC.

A single count supports this clone. The J gene is TRBJ1-2, the V gene TRBV7-8; D gene ambiguous. With 4 bases removed from V and 0 bases from J, the gap between germline ends came to 9 bases. The CDR3 is made up of 14 amino acids. Germline V gene sequence: CDR1 SGHVS, CDR2 FQNEAQ. The CDR3 nucleotides are TGTGCCAGCAGCTCCGGAAGAACTAACTATGGCTACACCTTC. It yields the protein CASSSGRTNYGYTF.

V is TRBV9 and J is TRBJ2-3; 8 nucleotides line up with TRBD2. Looked up from germline, CDR1 is SGDLS and CDR2 is YYNGEE. V shed 0 bases and J 3 bases; nucleotides not matched to a gene: 12. CDR3 length: 18 residues. CDR3 loop: CASSVEFYAGGRTDTQYF. For the CDR3, the DNA is TGTGCCAGCAGCGTAGAGTTTTACGCGGGAGGAAGGACAGATACGCAGTATTTT.

The chain carries TRBV30 and TRBJ1-1; tentative D call: TRBD1 (6 bases). The ends were cut back, 3 bases at V and 5 bases at J, with 7 bases in the middle. Per germline, CDR1 GTSNPN and CDR2 SVGIG (reference sequence). The CDR3 runs 11 residues. The CDR3 bases are TGTGCCTGGAGCCAGGGGACTGAAGCTTTCTTT. Encoded protein: CAWSQGTEAFF.

The J gene is TRBJ1-5, the V gene TRBV7-2; D perhaps matches TRBD1 (6 bases). CDR3 length: 14 residues. Germline CDR1 SGHTA, CDR2 FQGNSA. V lost 7 bases to trimming and J lost 3 bases, with 13 bases between them. CDR3 in DNA: TGTGCCAGCACCGGGGGCGGGTCCAATCAGCCCCAGCATTTT. Translating gives CASTGGGSNQPQHF. Based on the CDR3 plus reference TRBV7-2 and TRBJ1-5, the full variable domain is GAGVSQSPSNKVTEKGKDVELRCDPISGHTALYWYRQSLGQGLEFLIYFQGNSAPDKSGLPSDRFSAERTGGSVSTLTIQRTQQEDSAVYLCASTGGGSNQPQHFGDGTRLSIL.

The chain uses TRBV20-1 and TRBJ1-4; D is ambiguous. The CDR3 is 13 amino acids. Trimming cost V 3 bases and J 8 bases, with 13 bases left between them. CDR1 is DFQATT and CDR2 is SNEGSKA in the germline V gene (reference sequence). The CDR3 protein is CSASKADGEKLFF. The CDR3 nucleotides are TGCAGTGCTAGTAAAGCCGACGGGGAAAAACTGTTTTTT.

V gene TRBV3-1 (or the pseudogene TRBV3-2) combines with J gene TRBJ2-5; unclear D gene. CDR3 size: 15 residues. Germline V gene data show CDR1 as LGHDT and CDR2 as YNNKEL (reference sequence). The V and J ends lost 4 bases and 5 bases respectively, with 17 bases between them. CDR3 sequence: CASSRSGPVLETQYF. CDR3 coding DNA: TGTGCCAGCAGCCGCTCAGGACCCGTTCTGGAGACCCAGTACTTC.

The gene calls are TRBV2 and TRBJ2-3, with TRBD1 as a possible D gene (6 bases). The CDR3 spans 14 residues. Germline-derived CDR1 and CDR2 are SNHLY and FYNNEI. V lost 4 bases to trimming and J lost 4 bases, with 12 bases between them. Here the CDR3 DNA reads TGTGCCAGCAGTGTGGGGGCGGGCTCAGATACGCAGTATTTT. It translates to CASSVGAGSDTQYF.

The J gene is TRBJ2-7, the V gene TRBV7-2; 10 bases align to TRBD2. The CDR3 loop spans 17 amino acids. With 2 bases clipped from V and 6 bases from J, the junction kept 13 bases outside the gene matches. CDR1 and CDR2 (germline): SGHTA, FQGNSA. CDR3 bases: TGTGCCAGCAGCTTACATCTAGAAGCGGGAGGGGGTTCCGAGCAGTACTTC. Translation gives CASSLHLEAGGGSEQYF.

For the CDR3, the DNA is TGTGCCAGCAGCCCCAGACAGGGTGGGGATGAAAAACTGTTTTTT. Encoded protein: CASSPRQGGDEKLFF. This chain connects TRBV7-2 to TRBJ1-4, with TRBD1 matching over 7 bases. The V and J ends lost 5 bases and 6 bases, in that order; junction bases with no gene match: 9. This CDR3 is 15 amino acids long. Germline assignment: CDR1 SGHTA and CDR2 FQGNSA.

The chain is built from TRBV15 and TRBJ2-7; 11 bases align to TRBD1. V shed 1 base and J 6 bases; nucleotides not matched to a gene: 8. Germline V lookup: CDR1 LNHNV, CDR2 YYDKDF (reference sequence). This CDR3 has 16 amino acids. The CDR3 DNA reads as TGTGCCACCAGCAGAGTATCCGGGACAGGGGGGGCCGAGCAGTACTTC. This encodes CATSRVSGTGGAEQYF.

Turning to this clone: Within the sample, other DNA sequences also encode this same CDR3. The genes are TRBV18 and TRBJ2-7; D is uncertain. The CDR3 spans 14 residues. V gave up 3 bases and J gave up 0 bases, with 9 bases separating them. From germline, CDR1 is KGHSH and CDR2 LQKENI. This CDR3 reads CASSPGQSSYEQYF. In DNA form, the CDR3 reads TGTGCCAGCTCACCCGGTCAGAGCTCCTACGAGCAGTACTTC. The full variable domain, with the rest looked up from reference TRBV18 and TRBJ2-7, is NAGVMQNPRHLVRRRGQEARLRCSPMKGHSHVYWYRQLPEEGLKFMVYLQKENIIDESGMPKERFSAEFPKEGPSILRIQQVVRGDSAAYFCASSPGQSSYEQYFGPGTRLTVT.

The V gene is TRBV7-2, the J gene TRBJ2-3, with TRBD1 identical over 7 bases. Germline lookup yields CDR1 SGHTA and CDR2 FQGNSA. This CDR3 is 13 amino acids long. J lost 2 bases, V lost 6 bases, and 2 bases had no gene match. Here the CDR3 reads CASRGTVTDTQYF. The CDR3 region has the DNA TGTGCCAGCAGGGGGACAGTCACAGATACGCAGTATTTT. The full variable domain, in which reference TRBV7-2 and TRBJ2-3 provide the parts outside the CDR3, is GAGVSQSPSNKVTEKGKDVELRCDPISGHTALYWYRQSLGQGLEFLIYFQGNSAPDKSGLPSDRFSAERTGGSVSTLTIQRTQQEDSAVYLCASRGTVTDTQYFGPGTRLTVL.

The V call is TRBV6-2 or TRBV6-3, the J call TRBJ1-5; D ambiguous. CDR1 MNHEY and CDR2 SVGEGT come from the germline V gene. The CDR3 spans 13 residues. V was pared by 3 bases and J by 0 bases, with 3 bases between. The CDR3, as DNA: TGTGCCAGCAGTTATGATAGCAATCAGCCCCAGCATTTT. It encodes CASSYDSNQPQHF.

The V and J genes are TRBV28 and TRBJ2-5; either TRBD1 or TRBD2 may fit D (5 bases each). The V gene's germline CDR1 is MDHEN and CDR2 SYDVKM. The ends were cut back, 6 bases at V and 3 bases at J, with 8 bases in the middle. CDR3 length equals 12 residues. This CDR3 reads CASRGTEETQYF. CDR3 sequence (DNA): TGTGCCAGCAGAGGGACGGAAGAGACCCAGTACTTC.

Here the CDR3 reads CASSPNPSSYNEQFF. CDR3 bases: TGTGCCAGCAGCCCTAATCCTAGCTCCTACAATGAGCAGTTCTTC. This chain connects TRBV7-3 to TRBJ2-1; D is ambiguous. Germline V lookup: CDR1 SGHTA, CDR2 FQGTGA. This CDR3 region has 15 residues. V was clipped by 5 bases and J by 0 bases, with 11 bases between them.

CDR3 sequence reads: CASSYRQGTDTQYF. The CDR3 region has the DNA TGTGCCAGCAGTTATCGGCAGGGGACAGATACGCAGTATTTT. The chain has TRBV6-5 and TRBJ2-3; tentative D call: TRBD1 (6 bases). The CDR3 sequence is 14 residues long. With 3 bases removed from V and 3 bases from J, the gap between germline ends came to 10 bases. Looked up from germline, CDR1 is MNHEY and CDR2 is SVGAGI.

This chain connects TRBV6-2 or TRBV6-3 to TRBJ1-2, with D uncertain. Germline V gene lookup returns CDR1 MNHEY and CDR2 SVGEGT. V lost 6 bases to trimming and J lost 8 bases, with 16 bases between them. This CDR3 spans 13 amino acids. CDR3 protein: CASSPGLIRGYTF. The CDR3 DNA is TGTGCCAGCAGCCCAGGTTTGATTCGGGGCTACACCTTC.

The CDR3 sequence is CASSSGDSGNTIYF. The DNA for the CDR3 is TGTGCCAGCAGCTCGGGAGACTCTGGAAACACCATATATTTT. The V call is TRBV11-3, the J call TRBJ1-3, with D unresolved. V was shortened by 4 bases and J by 0 bases, with 7 bases between the two germline ends. This CDR3 comprises 14 residues. CDR1 is SGHNT and CDR2 is YENEEA in the germline V gene.

The chain has TRBV7-3 and TRBJ1-2, with a possible D match to TRBD1 (5 bases). Trimming removed 5 bases from V and 8 bases from J, with 15 bases in between. There are 13 residues in the CDR3. CDR1 is SGHTA and CDR2 is FQGTGA in the germline V gene. The CDR3 is CASSPGRGEGYTF. The CDR3 DNA reads as TGTGCCAGCAGCCCCGGGAGGGGTGAAGGCTACACCTTC.

The chain recombines TRBV5-4 with TRBJ2-6; TRBD2 aligns across 9 bases. V dropped 4 bases and J dropped 0; count of bases not matched to a gene: 8. The germline V gene has CDR1 SGHNT and CDR2 YYREEE (reference sequence). The CDR3 length is 18 residues. CDR3 nucleotide sequence: TGTGCCAGCAGCGGGATTAGCGGGGGCGTCTCTGGGGCCAACGTCCTGACTTTC. This encodes CASSGISGGVSGANVLTF.

This clone has a single count. The rearrangement links TRBV21-1 to TRBJ2-7; the DNA was not used to check the table's D call, TRBD2. TRBV21-1 is an annotated pseudogene. This CDR3 is built from 13 residues. Here the CDR3 reads CAPTPGVRYEQYF. The CDR3 nucleotides read TGTGCGCCCACTCCGGGGGTCCGCTACGAGCAGTACTTC.

This chain uses TRBV7-9 with TRBJ2-1, with TRBD2 identical over 12 bases. This CDR3 has 17 residues. V lost 1 base, J lost 5 bases, and 6 bases stayed unmatched. CDR1 and CDR2 (germline): SEHNR, FQNEAQ (reference sequence). This CDR3 reads CASSLGLASGGDNEQFF. CDR3 sequence (DNA): TGTGCCAGCAGCTTAGGCTTGGCTAGCGGGGGGGACAATGAGCAGTTCTTC.

The CDR3 here is CATSVTGARELFF. As DNA, the CDR3 is TGTGCCACCTCGGTCACCGGGGCCAGAGAGCTGTTTTTT. The chain is built from TRBV19 and TRBJ2-2; D may match TRBD1 or TRBD2 (5 bases each). Germline lookup yields CDR1 LNHDA and CDR2 SQIVND (reference sequence). This CDR3 has 13 amino acids. Trimming shortened V by 10 bases and J by 11 bases, and 20 bases separated the two germline ends.

The chain couples TRBV6-1 to TRBJ2-7; D remains unclear. CDR1 MNHNS and CDR2 SASEGT come from the germline V gene. Trimming shortened V by 2 bases and J by 5 bases, and 4 bases separated the two germline ends. The length of the CDR3 is 11 residues. CDR3 residues: CASSESDEQYF. In DNA form, the CDR3 reads TGTGCCAGCAGTGAAAGCGACGAGCAGTACTTC.

The rearrangement uses TRBV5-1 and TRBJ2-5; D not resolved. The V gene's germline CDR1 is SGHRS and CDR2 YFSETQ. Trimming pared 2 bases from V and 5 bases from J, leaving 7 bases between. The CDR3 covers 12 residues. The CDR3 sequence is CASSFHTETQYF. The CDR3 bases are TGCGCCAGCAGCTTCCATACGGAGACCCAGTACTTC.

The V gene is TRBV3-1 (or the pseudogene TRBV3-2), the J gene TRBJ1-3, with D perhaps matching TRBD1 (6 bases). Trimming pared 4 bases from V and 3 bases from J, leaving 16 bases between. The CDR3 is 16 amino acids. Germline V gene data show CDR1 as LGHDT and CDR2 as YNNKEL (reference sequence). The CDR3 sequence: CASSLHPGAIGNTIYF. The CDR3 nucleotides are TGTGCCAGCAGCCTTCACCCAGGGGCGATTGGAAACACCATATATTTT.

The chain uses TRBV30 and TRBJ1-4; D not resolved. The CDR3 spans 13 residues. V lost 4 bases, J lost 6 bases, and 12 bases lay in between. Germline CDR1 is GTSNPN and CDR2 is SVGIG (reference sequence). In nucleotides, the CDR3 is TGTGCCTGGAAGACCCCGGGAGATGAAAAACTGTTTTTT. Translating it yields CAWKTPGDEKLFF. The full variable domain, in which reference TRBV30 and TRBJ1-4 provide the parts outside the CDR3, is SQTIHQWPATLVQPVGSPLSLECTVEGTSNPNLYWYRQAAGRGLQLLFYSVGIGQISSEVPQNLSASRPQDRQFILSSKKLLLSDSGFYLCAWKTPGDEKLFFGSGTQLSVL.